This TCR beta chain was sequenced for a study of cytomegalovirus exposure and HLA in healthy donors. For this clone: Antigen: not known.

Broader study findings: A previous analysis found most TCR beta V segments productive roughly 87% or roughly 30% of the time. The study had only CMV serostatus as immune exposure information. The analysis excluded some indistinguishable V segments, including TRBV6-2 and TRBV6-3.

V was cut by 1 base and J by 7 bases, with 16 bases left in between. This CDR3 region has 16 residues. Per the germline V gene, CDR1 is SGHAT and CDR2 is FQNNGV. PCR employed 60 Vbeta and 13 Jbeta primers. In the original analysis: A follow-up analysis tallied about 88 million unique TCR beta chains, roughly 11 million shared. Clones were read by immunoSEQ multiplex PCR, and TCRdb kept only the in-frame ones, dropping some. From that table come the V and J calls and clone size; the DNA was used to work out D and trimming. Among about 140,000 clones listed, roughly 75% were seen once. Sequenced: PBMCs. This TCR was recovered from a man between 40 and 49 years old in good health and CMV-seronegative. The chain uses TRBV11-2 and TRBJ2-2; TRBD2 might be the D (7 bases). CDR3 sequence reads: CASSLVRGGGDGELFF. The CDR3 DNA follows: TGTGCCAGCAGCTTAGTCAGGGGAGGGGGAGACGGGGAGCTGTTTTTT.